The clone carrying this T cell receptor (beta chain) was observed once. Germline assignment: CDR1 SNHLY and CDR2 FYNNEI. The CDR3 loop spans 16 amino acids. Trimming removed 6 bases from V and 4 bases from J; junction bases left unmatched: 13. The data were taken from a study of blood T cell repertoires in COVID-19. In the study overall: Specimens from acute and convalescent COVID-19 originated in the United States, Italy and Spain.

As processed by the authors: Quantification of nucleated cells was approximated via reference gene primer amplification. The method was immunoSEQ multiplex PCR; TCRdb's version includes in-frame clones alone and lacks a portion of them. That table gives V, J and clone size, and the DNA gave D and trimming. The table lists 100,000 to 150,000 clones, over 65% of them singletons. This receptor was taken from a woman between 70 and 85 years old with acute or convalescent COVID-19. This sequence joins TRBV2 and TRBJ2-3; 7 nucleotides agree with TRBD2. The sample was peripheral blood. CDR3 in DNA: TGTGCCAGCAGCCCGAGGGCGAGGGGAGGGGCAGATACGCAGTATTTT. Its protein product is CASSPRARGGADTQYF.